This TCR beta chain originates from a study of OX40 agonist ivuxolimab in advanced cancers. For context, the study as a whole: The costimulatory receptor OX40 (CD134) was targeted by ivuxolimab, a fully human IgG2 agonistic monoclonal antibody. Intravenous ivuxolimab was administered to patients every 2 weeks at six dose levels: 0.01, 0.1, 0.3, 1.5, 3 and 10 mg/kg. Of the 50 or so patients in dose escalation, about 20 had hepatocellular carcinoma, some 15 had melanoma, 9 had renal cell carcinoma and 9 had head and neck cancer. In the dose-escalation cohort, 65% to 90% of patients were male, and the mean age was around 60 years, with a range of roughly 23 to 85. Patients were allowed to have had prior anti-PD-1, anti-PD-L1 or anti-CTLA-4 therapy, and around 40% of the dose-escalation patients had previously received checkpoint inhibitors. Partial responses occurred in three dose-escalation patients, of whom one had hepatocellular carcinoma and two had cutaneous melanoma. Peripheral TCRbeta sequencing aimed to test whether ivuxolimab altered TCR sequence diversity and caused clonal T-cell expansion. The paper reports the monotherapy dose-escalation portion (N of about 50 patients) of the phase I ivuxolimab trial. Overall study results and their limits: On average, CD8+ T cells showed more expanded clones than CD4+ T cells after ivuxolimab. At doses of 0.1 to 3.0 mg/kg, clonal expansion of both CD4+ and CD8+ blood T cells was observed from baseline to week 6. In partial responders in the 0.1-3.0 mg/kg groups, normalized peripheral clonal expansion was found to be among the lowest, especially among CD8+ T cells. Low levels of normalized T-cell clonal expansion were also seen in some patients who did not respond. The antigen specificity of the clonally expanded peripheral T cells was not determined.

As to this clone: Its antigen specificity is not known. No quality values exist for individual bases; no much larger clone is one base distant.

The trial excluded patients who had a history of autoimmune disease or were on systemic immunosuppression. Peripheral blood for TCR sequencing was collected from all dose cohorts at baseline, on cycle 4 day 1, and on cycle 7 day 1. Samples came from an open-label, multicenter, first-in-human phase I dose-escalation trial of ivuxolimab. The trial enrolled adults with locally advanced or metastatic head and neck squamous cell, hepatocellular, melanoma or renal cell carcinoma. CD4+ and CD8+ T cells were sorted separately from peripheral blood before TCR sequencing. Genomic DNA was extracted from sorted cells for sequencing of the TCRbeta CDR3 region. TCRbeta CDR3 regions were sequenced using the immunoSEQ Assay. TCRdb stores this immuneACCESS table with in-frame sequences only. Part of the clones is absent; in the studies checked, under half of the shortfall reflects unresolved V genes, and no reason is known for the rest. Present in this sample are 95,000 to 100,000 clones, 90% of which were seen just once. The ten largest clones capture around 1.5% of the sample.

V is shortened by 0 bases, J by 5 bases, and the region joining them spans 23 bases. Its CDR3 holds 19 amino acids, cysteine through phenylalanine. The entry retains the CDR3 DNA only, 57 bases that are in frame from base 1. For CDR1 and CDR2, the germline V gene lists LGHNA and YNFKEQ. The chain employs TRBV4-2 and TRBJ2-1, and TRBD2 may be the D gene, going by 7 matching bases. The input for sequencing was CD4+ or CD8+ T cells sorted from blood, taken in a trial of the OX40 agonist ivuxolimab. The receptor comes from an adult with an advanced solid tumor such as melanoma, head and neck, liver or kidney cancer. The nucleotide sequence is given as TGTGCCAGCAGCCAAGATGAAGGTAAAGGACTAGGGGGAAACAATGAGCAGTTCTTC. Its translation reads: CASSQDEGKGLGGNNEQFF.